The subject of this entry is one T cell receptor beta chain. Germline lookup yields CDR1 LGHNA and CDR2 YNFKEQ. V dropped 4 bases and J dropped 5; count of bases not matched to a gene: 12. CDR3 size: 16 residues. This entry is derived from a study of blood T cell repertoires in COVID-19. In the source study's methods: Cell counts per sample came from amplifying reference gene primers. Sequencing was performed with immunoSEQ multiplex PCR; in TCRdb, only in-frame clones are kept and a portion is missing. That table gives V, J and clone size, and the DNA gave D and trimming. The profile covers about 250,000 clones, with about 80% appearing a single time and approximately 4% taken by the ten largest.

The chain recombines TRBV4-2 with TRBJ2-5; 8 bases align to TRBD2. This clonotype originated in a man aged 50 to 59 with active or convalescent COVID-19. The sample comprised peripheral blood. The CDR3 loop is CASSPLAGPGGETQYF. Here the CDR3 DNA reads TGTGCCAGCAGCCCTCTAGCGGGCCCTGGTGGGGAGACCCAGTACTTC.